The 5 T cell receptor beta chains given below trace back to one sample, sequenced in a study of shared clonotypes between healthy human individuals (dated by TCRdb to the early 2020s). CD8 naive samples were CD45RO-negative cells positively selected for CCR7, giving a CD45RA+CCR7+ population that excluded TemRA cells. The protocol used for the library was the immunoSEQ multiplex PCR assay. The source is immuneACCESS, and TCRdb retained only in-frame sequences with V and J called. Part of the clones is not carried over; for the studies checked, unresolved V genes explain less than half of this, and the remainder is unexplained. The sample records 760,000 or so clones, 96% of which are singletons. The ten largest clones capture about 0.21% of the sample. Sequenced input: naive CD8+ T cells sorted from blood. The meaning of the sample's cell subset or site label: CD45RA+CCR7+. These receptors were taken from a man aged 25 to 40 in good health.

The CDR3 sequence is CATSRGTGGSTYNEQFF. The DNA for the CDR3 is TGTGCCACCAGCAGAGGAACGGGAGGATCAACCTACAATGAGCAGTTCTTC. The chain recombines TRBV15 with TRBJ2-1; TRBD2 aligns across 7 bases. Germline V gene data show CDR1 as LNHNV and CDR2 as YYDKDF (reference sequence). This CDR3 has 17 residues. Losses at the gene ends were 1 base for V and 2 bases for J; bases not matched to a gene: 8.

This clone was detected once. The chain links TRBV7-6 to TRBJ2-1; D not certain. Germline-derived CDR1 and CDR2 are SGHVS and FNYEAQ. The CDR3 has 12 amino acids. The germline V and J ends were trimmed by 2 bases and 5 bases, with 4 bases remaining between them. The CDR3 loop reads CASSLTDNEQFF. The DNA for the CDR3 is TGTGCCAGCAGCTTAACGGACAATGAGCAGTTCTTC.

About this clone: The junction and the germline gene differ at one end; a read error may be behind it. CDR3 nucleotide sequence: TGTGCCAGCTCCCCGGGACAACCCTACAAGCAGTACTTC. Amino acid sequence: CASSPGQPYKQYF. This chain joins TRBV18 and TRBJ2-7; tentatively, D is TRBD1 (6 bases). Germline V gene sequence: CDR1 KGHSH, CDR2 LQKENI. CDR3 size: 13 residues.

This sequence joins TRBV19 and TRBJ2-1, with 7 positions matching TRBD1. The length of the CDR3 is 14 residues. The V gene's germline CDR1 is LNHDA and CDR2 SQIVND (reference sequence). Trimming at V came to 5 bases and at J to 8 bases, leaving 9 bases not matched to a gene. The CDR3 loop reads CASSLQGSTDEQFF. CDR3 sequence (DNA): TGTGCCAGTAGTCTACAGGGGTCTACAGATGAGCAGTTCTTC.

The gene calls are TRBV7-9 and TRBJ2-3, with D perhaps TRBD2 (6 bases). V was shortened by 6 bases and J by 2 bases, with 12 bases between the two germline ends. Germline-derived CDR1 and CDR2 are SEHNR and FQNEAQ (reference sequence). This CDR3 spans 14 amino acids. For the CDR3, the DNA is TGTGCCAGCAGGCCGACTAGTGACACAGATACGCAGTATTTT. Encoded protein: CASRPTSDTDTQYF. Variable domain in full (rest from reference TRBV7-9 and TRBJ2-3): DTGVSQNPRHKITKRGQNVTFRCDPISEHNRLYWYRQTLGQGPEFLTYFQNEAQLEKSRLLSDRFSAERPKGSFSTLEIQRTEQGDSAMYLCASRPTSDTDTQYFGPGTRLTVL.